This is a list of T cell receptor beta chains from one sample in a study of shared clonotypes between healthy human individuals. This table comes from immunoSEQ multiplex PCR, and its TCRdb copy is limited to in-frame clones, with some not included. This repertoire shows roughly 1 million clones, under 80% found once; its top ten account for roughly 1.4%. The material sequenced was memory CD4+ T cells sorted from blood. The receptor source for this set is a man between 18 and 29 years old in good health. The CDR3 runs from the conserved cysteine through the conserved F or W. A D gene is named only where the DNA matches it firmly. Clone size is not always given. Where it is, it says once, few, many or a class for expanded clones.

J,V,D,length,size,DNA,CDR3
TRBJ1-6,TRBV25-1,TRBD1,14,-,TGTGCCAGCAGTGACGGACTCAGGGGGTCACCCCTCCACTTT,CASSDGLRGSPLHF
TRBJ2-7,TRBV28,-,13,few,TGTGCCAGCAGGACAGCTGGAACCTACGAGCAGTACTTC,CASRTAGTYEQYF
TRBJ2-3,TRBV6-5,-,13,once,TGTGCCAGCAGTTACCGAACAGGAAATACGCAGTATTTT,CASSYRTGNTQYF
TRBJ2-7,TRBV27,-,14,-,TGTGCCAGCAGTTTAGAGTCAGGCCGGGGAGAGCAGTACTTC,CASSLESGRGEQYF
TRBJ2-1,TRBV5-4,-,15,-,TGTGCCAGCAGCCCACCCAGCGCCCGAGGGAATGAGCAGTTCTTC,CASSPPSARGNEQFF
TRBJ2-7,TRBV11-3,-,14,-,TGTGCCAGCAGCTTAGAGGGCAGGTCCTACGAGCAGTACTTC,CASSLEGRSYEQYF
TRBJ2-4,TRBV11-3,TRBD2,16,many,TGTGCCAGCAGCTCAGGGACTAGCGGGAGCGGGGACATTCAGTACTTC,CASSSGTSGSGDIQYF
TRBJ2-7,TRBV4-1,TRBD1,16,-,TGCGCCAGCAGCCGGGCGGAAGGGGGCCCAACCTACGAGCAGTACTTC,CASSRAEGGPTYEQYF
TRBJ2-7,TRBV27,-,14,-,TGTGCCAGCATGAAACCGGGGCTCCTGGGGGAGCAGTACTTC,CASMKPGLLGEQYF
TRBJ2-7,TRBV7-9,-,14,-,TGTGCCAGCAGCTTACAAGCAGGATTGGACGAGCAGTACTTC,CASSLQAGLDEQYF
TRBJ1-2,TRBV28,-,13,-,TGTGCCAGCAGCGCGGGAGGTAACTATGGCTACACCTTC,CASSAGGNYGYTF
TRBJ2-2,TRBV5-1,-,15,-,TGCGCCAGCAGCTTGGCTAGATTGAACACCGGGGAGCTGTTTTTT,CASSLARLNTGELFF
TRBJ2-7,TRBV6-6,-,14,few,TGTGCCAGCAGTTACTCGGGGTACTCCTACGAGCAGTACTTC,CASSYSGYSYEQYF
TRBJ2-7,TRBV6-1,TRBD2,15,few,TGTGCCAGCAGCCTGTATAGCGGGGGGCCCATGGAGCAGTACTTC,CASSLYSGGPMEQYF
TRBJ1-5,TRBV2,-,14,-,TGTGCCAGCCGGCGGGGGGAGTACAATCAGCCCCAGCATTTT,CASRRGEYNQPQHF
TRBJ1-1,TRBV2,-,12,-,TGTGCCAGCAGTGAAGCGGGCGGTGAAGCTTTCTTT,CASSEAGGEAFF
TRBJ2-3,TRBV30,TRBD1,12,-,TGTGCCTCCACAGGGGCCGCAGATACGCAGTATTTT,CASTGAADTQYF
TRBJ2-6,TRBV2,TRBD1,15,-,TGTGCCAGTCGGGACAGGGGCCCAACGGCCAACGTCCTGACTTTC,CASRDRGPTANVLTF
TRBJ2-7,TRBV7-3,-,16,-,TGTGCCAGCAGCTTATTGACGGGCCAGGTAGGCTACGAGCAGTACTTC,CASSLLTGQVGYEQYF
TRBJ1-5,TRBV29-1,TRBD1,14,few,TGCAGCGTAACAGGGGCAGTGGGCAATCAGCCCCAGCATTTT,CSVTGAVGNQPQHF
TRBJ1-4,TRBV18,-,15,-,TGTGCCAGCTCACCCACCGGCGGGAGTAATGAAAAACTGTTTTTT,CASSPTGGSNEKLFF
TRBJ2-1,TRBV2,-,13,-,TGTGCCAGCAGTGAAGCGGGAGGCACTGAGCAGTTCTTC,CASSEAGGTEQFF
TRBJ2-2,TRBV5-1,-,15,once,TGCGCCAGCAGCTTGACGTGGGGATCCACCGGGGAGCTGTTTTTT,CASSLTWGSTGELFF
TRBJ1-4,TRBV5-6,-,14,-,TGTGCCAGCAGTCCCAGCTCAACTAATGAAAAACTGTTTTTT,CASSPSSTNEKLFF
TRBJ1-2,TRBV15,TRBD1,15,-,TGTGCCACCAGCAGGGACAGGACAATAAACTATGGCTACACCTTC,CATSRDRTINYGYTF
TRBJ2-7,TRBV2,-,13,once,TGTGCCAGCACCCAGGGGCCTACCTACGAGCAGTACTTC,CASTQGPTYEQYF
TRBJ2-7,TRBV9,TRBD2,15,-,TGTGCCAGCAGCGTTGGACTAGCGGGGGGCTACGAGCAGTACTTC,CASSVGLAGGYEQYF
TRBJ1-1,TRBV6-1,-,15,-,TGTGCCAGCAGACCGACAGCAACCTCGAACACTGAAGCTTTCTTT,CASRPTATSNTEAFF
TRBJ1-6,TRBV5-8,-,17,-,TGTGCCAGCAGCTTCCGGAATTCGCCGGCATTAGATTCACCCCTCCACTTT,CASSFRNSPALDSPLHF
TRBJ2-3,TRBV7-2,TRBD2,15,many,TGTGCCAGCAGTCGAGGACTAGCGGTGGAGGGTACGCAGTATTTT,CASSRGLAVEGTQYF
TRBJ1-1,TRBV30,-,12,few,TGTGCCTGTAGACAAAAAGGCACTGAAGCTTTCTTT,CACRQKGTEAFF
TRBJ1-1,TRBV29-1,TRBD1,12,-,TGCAGCGTCCGGACAGGGAACACTGAAGCTTTCTTT,CSVRTGNTEAFF
TRBJ2-7,TRBV4-3,TRBD1,15,-,TGCGCCAGCAGCCAAGAATATTACAGGGGGGACGAGCAGTACTTC,CASSQEYYRGDEQYF
TRBJ1-4,TRBV6-5,-,14,-,TGTGCCAGCAGTTTAGAAGTGACTAATGAAAAACTGTTTTTT,CASSLEVTNEKLFF
TRBJ1-5,TRBV7-2,-,14,once,TGTGCCAGCAGCTTTGGAGGTGAGATGTGGCCCCAGCATTTT,CASSFGGEMWPQHF
TRBJ2-1,TRBV5-1,TRBD2,15,-,TGCGCCAGCAGCTTGCAAGCGGGGGTCTACAATGAGCAGTTCTTC,CASSLQAGVYNEQFF
TRBJ2-2,TRBV5-6,-,12,few,TGTGCCAGCAGCTTGTTTCCCGGGGAGCTGTTTTTT,CASSLFPGELFF
TRBJ2-7,TRBV4-3,-,15,-,TGCGCCAGCAGTGTGAGGGGGGAGGCCTCCTACGAGCAGTACTTC,CASSVRGEASYEQYF
TRBJ1-5,TRBV30,TRBD1,14,-,TGTGCCTGGGGGGTCCAGGGGGGCAATCAGCCCCAGCATTTT,CAWGVQGGNQPQHF
TRBJ1-3,TRBV7-9,TRBD1,15,-,TGTGCCAGCAGCTTAGCCCCGACAGGGGGAAACACCATATATTTT,CASSLAPTGGNTIYF
TRBJ2-5,TRBV11-2,TRBD2,15,-,TGTGCCAGCAGCTGGAGCGGGAGACCCCAAGAGACCCAGTACTTC,CASSWSGRPQETQYF
TRBJ2-7,TRBV18,-,16,-,TGTGCCAGCTCACCCGTAGCGGTCCGCAACTCCTACGAGCAGTACTTC,CASSPVAVRNSYEQYF
TRBJ2-5,TRBV5-1,TRBD2,16,-,TGCGCCAGCAGCTTGTGGGCTAGCGGGGACAGTGAGACCCAGTACTTC,CASSLWASGDSETQYF
TRBJ1-3,TRBV7-2,-,15,-,TGTGCCAGCAGCTTATCAAAGATACCTGGAAACACCATATATTTT,CASSLSKIPGNTIYF
TRBJ1-6,TRBV4-1,-,16,-,TGCGCCAGCAGCCAAGATGTGGCAAATCGGAATTCACCCCTCCACTTT,CASSQDVANRNSPLHF
TRBJ2-1,TRBV7-8,-,13,many,TGTGCCAGCAGCTTGGAATCGGGATCGGGGCAGTTCTTC,CASSLESGSGQFF
TRBJ2-5,TRBV5-1,-,13,-,TGCGCCAGCAGCTTAACTTACCAAGAGACCCAGTACTTC,CASSLTYQETQYF
TRBJ1-2,TRBV5-1,TRBD1,15,-,TGCGCCAGCAGCAATCAGACAGGGGTTGGCTATGGCTACACCTTC,CASSNQTGVGYGYTF
TRBJ1-5,TRBV28,-,14,few,TGTGCCAGCAGTTTGCGGCAGAACAATCAGCCCCAGCATTTT,CASSLRQNNQPQHF
TRBJ2-5,TRBV18,-,13,once,TGTGCCAGCTCACCCCGCAGACAAGAGACCCAGTACTTC,CASSPRRQETQYF
TRBJ1-1,TRBV19,-,13,-,TGTGCCAGTAGTCTCATTCTCGGCACTGAAGCTTTCTTT,CASSLILGTEAFF
TRBJ2-3,TRBV5-5,TRBD2,13,-,TGTGCCAGCCGGACTAGCGGGACAGATACGCAGTATTTT,CASRTSGTDTQYF
TRBJ2-7,TRBV11-3,-,14,-,TGTGCCAGCAGCTTACCCGCCAGAGTGTACGAGCAGTACTTC,CASSLPARVYEQYF
TRBJ2-2,TRBV6-1,-,14,many,TGTGCCAGCAGTGACTCAGGGTCCACCGGGGAGCTGTTTTTT,CASSDSGSTGELFF
TRBJ2-3,TRBV9,TRBD2,17,-,TGTGCCAGCAGCGTAGGGCCAGCGGGGGTGTCCACAGATACGCAGTATTTT,CASSVGPAGVSTDTQYF
TRBJ1-2,TRBV14,-,14,few,TGTGCCAGCAGCCCCAGTGGGGCTACCTATGGCTACACCTTC,CASSPSGATYGYTF
TRBJ1-1,TRBV30,-,13,few,TGTGCCTGGAGTGTCAGCAGGGGAGGGGAAGCTTTCTTT,CAWSVSRGGEAFF
TRBJ2-2,TRBV10-3,-,13,once,TGTGCCACTTCAGGGGCCAACACCGGGGAGCTGTTTTTT,CATSGANTGELFF
TRBJ2-7,TRBV28,-,15,-,TGTGCCAGCAGCCCATCTCGGACTCTCTCCTACGTGCAGTACTTC,CASSPSRTLSYVQYF